Detailed here is one T cell receptor (beta chain). Its specificity is not known. These data originate in a study of metastatic and nonmetastatic thyroid tumors. Study-level information: Blood and tumor or nodule tissue repertoires from malignant and benign thyroid patients were compared.

Study processing details: CDR3 differences across clinicopathological groups were used to build a distant-metastasis classifier for papillary thyroid cancer. TCRdb re-called the PCR reads via MiXCR. These V and J calls rely on TCRdb rather than the paper's analysis. Found here are some 18,000 clones, 35% to 40% of them singletons; the top ten hold roughly 23%. Germline CDR1 reads MNHEY; CDR2 reads SVGEGT. The length of the CDR3 is 15 residues. The trim removed 2 bases at V and 1 base at J, leaving 0 bases unmatched. Each patient came to thyroid surgery without any prior treatment (of any kind). The study, taken as a whole, reports: When malignant thyroid tumors were compared with benign nodules, TCR beta diversity was reportedly significantly higher in the malignant tumors. This held in both blood and tumor samples.

The rearrangement joins TRBV6-2 or TRBV6-3 to TRBJ2-3; 10 bases are shared with TRBD2. Source material: tumor tissue. The clonotype originates from a female donor with papillary thyroid cancer or a benign thyroid nodule (not recorded which). Some clones in this sample may be carry-over from other donors' samples. DNA for the CDR3: TGTGCCAGCAGTTACCTAGCGGGGGGCACAGATACGCAGTATTTT. It specifies CASSYLAGGTDTQYF.